These T cell receptor beta chains were read from a single sample in a study of cytomegalovirus exposure and HLA in healthy donors. Measured with immunoSEQ multiplex PCR; TCRdb has only the in-frame clones, and not every one. The sample gives about 130,000 clones, 70% of which show up once; approximately 2.3% is in the top ten. The source material was PBMCs. These receptors were obtained from a woman aged 55-70 years in good health and CMV-seropositive. The conserved cysteine and the conserved F or W are not part of the CDR3 here. Some rows mark clone size as missing; the rest say once, few, many or name a class of expanded clone.

clone size,V gene,J gene,CDR3 protein
.,TRBV5-1,TRBJ2-5,ASSLITPSETQY
.,TRBV6-1,TRBJ1-5,ASSEAGGQDGQPQH
.,TRBV2,TRBJ2-4,ASSEGRAKNIQY
.,TRBV25-1,TRBJ2-1,ASSKTSGRNNEQF
few,TRBV5-5,TRBJ2-7,ASTTGAGSLYEQY
once,TRBV30,TRBJ2-7,AWSVTGGTYEQY
.,TRBV9,TRBJ2-1,ASSPRVAGDSYNEQF
.,TRBV4-1,TRBJ1-5,ASSQDRGRSESHQPQH
.,TRBV6-4,TRBJ2-7,ASSDPDRTLSYEQY
.,TRBV5-6,TRBJ1-3,ASSYWSGHSSGNTIY
.,TRBV28,TRBJ2-7,ASRRDNPYEQY
.,TRBV20-1,TRBJ2-7,SARAPTEQY
.,TRBV9,TRBJ2-5,ASSTHPGLSRETQY
.,TRBV14,TRBJ2-1,ASSRQQGTEQF
.,TRBV6-5,TRBJ2-5,ASSYAGTGGGETQY
once,TRBV11-2,TRBJ1-1,ASSSQGDRGRGTEAF
.,TRBV2,TRBJ2-5,ASSERGLAQY
.,TRBV2,TRBJ2-7,ASSRDIPYEQY
.,TRBV27,TRBJ2-7,ASSPRWTSGGYYEQY
.,TRBV5-1,TRBJ1-4,ASSLVGGASNEKLF
few,TRBV6-5,TRBJ2-3,ASSSNLAWDTQY
few,TRBV5-1,TRBJ2-1,ASSPGTGDEQF
once,TRBV6-5,TRBJ1-1,ASKLQGQMNTEAF
.,TRBV6-5,TRBJ1-1,ASSSGQLLNTEAF
.,TRBV12-5,TRBJ2-2,ASGLVQGALSGELF
.,TRBV28,TRBJ2-1,ASSWRRNEQF
.,TRBV18,TRBJ2-3,ASSPQTVTDTQY
.,TRBV28,TRBJ1-2,ASSPGQGAHLNYGYT
.,TRBV9,TRBJ2-7,ASSPGGEQY
.,TRBV30,TRBJ1-1,AWSQTVNTEAF
.,TRBV20-1,TRBJ1-1,SALNSAEAF
once,TRBV29-1,TRBJ1-4,SVRQATNEKLF
.,TRBV5-1,TRBJ2-2,ASSSGLAANTGELF
.,TRBV19,TRBJ1-2,ASRSLYGYT
once,TRBV28,TRBJ1-2,ASSPRRHNYGYT
.,TRBV6-5,TRBJ1-2,ASQGSNYGYT
.,TRBV10-2,TRBJ2-7,ASKRVPSYEQY
few,TRBV28,TRBJ1-1,ASRTDRSGSTEAF
.,TRBV5-1,TRBJ1-1,ASSPGSRNTEAF
.,TRBV5-1,TRBJ1-4,ASSLGGQGREKLF
.,TRBV11-2,TRBJ1-3,ASSNQGTGNTIY
.,TRBV10-3,TRBJ2-7,AISGGDDEQY
.,TRBV5-1,TRBJ1-1,ASSDGNRDLWAVTEAF
once,TRBV19,TRBJ1-1,ASSIVPGNTEAF
.,TRBV27,TRBJ1-5,ASSAGVNGNQPQH
few,TRBV6-5,TRBJ1-3,ASNGASGNTIY
few,TRBV6-1,TRBJ2-2,ASSVSSGTGPTGELF
once,TRBV6-1,TRBJ1-1,ASNLKDRLNTEAF
.,TRBV7-9,TRBJ1-1,ASSLLRAEAF
.,TRBV7-9,TRBJ2-5,ASSAGQGAETQY
few,TRBV5-1,TRBJ2-3,ASSLETRVGDTQY
few,TRBV4-2,TRBJ2-7,ASSQVAGADEQY